This T cell receptor beta chain was identified during a study of control samples from healthy donors and cancer patients. This CDR3 has 18 amino acids. CDR1 is ENHRY, CDR2 SYGVKD, per germline. V was clipped by 4 bases and J by 0 bases, with 19 bases between them. Profiling relied on immunoSEQ multiplex PCR, and the TCRdb table lists in-frame clones only, not all of them. The sample data list 150,000 to 200,000 clones. This chain uses TRBV10-3 with TRBJ1-3; possible D gene TRBD1, 6 bases. The sequencing sample was made of blood. This sequence was found in a woman in her twenties or thirties in good health. CDR3 protein: CAISAGTPGPHSGNTIYF. The CDR3 nucleotides read TGTGCCATCAGTGCCGGGACACCGGGCCCGCACTCTGGAAACACCATATATTTT.